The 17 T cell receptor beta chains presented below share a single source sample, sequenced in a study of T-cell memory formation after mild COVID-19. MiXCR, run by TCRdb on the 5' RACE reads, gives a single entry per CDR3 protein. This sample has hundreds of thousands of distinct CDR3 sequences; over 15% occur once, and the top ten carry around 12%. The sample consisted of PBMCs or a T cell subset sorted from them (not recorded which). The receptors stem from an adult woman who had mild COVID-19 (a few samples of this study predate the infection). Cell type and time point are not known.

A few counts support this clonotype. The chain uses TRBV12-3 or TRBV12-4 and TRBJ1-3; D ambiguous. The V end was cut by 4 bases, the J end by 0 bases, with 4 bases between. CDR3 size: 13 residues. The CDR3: CASSSISGNTIYF. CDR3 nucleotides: TGTGCCAGCAGTTCCATCTCTGGAAACACCATATATTTT.

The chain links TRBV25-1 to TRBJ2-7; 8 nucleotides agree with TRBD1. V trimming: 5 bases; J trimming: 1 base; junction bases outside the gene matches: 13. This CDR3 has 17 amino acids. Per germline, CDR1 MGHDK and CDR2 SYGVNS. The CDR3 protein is CASSSLSPGQESYEQYF. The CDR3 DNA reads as TGTGCCAGCAGTAGTCTCTCCCCGGGACAGGAATCCTACGAGCAGTACTTC.

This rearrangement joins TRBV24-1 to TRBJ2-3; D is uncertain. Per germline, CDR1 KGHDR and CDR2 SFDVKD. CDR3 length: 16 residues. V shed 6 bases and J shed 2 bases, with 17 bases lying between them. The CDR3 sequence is CATSPEAARPTDTQYF. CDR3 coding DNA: TGTGCCACCAGTCCCGAGGCGGCAAGGCCCACAGATACGCAGTATTTT.

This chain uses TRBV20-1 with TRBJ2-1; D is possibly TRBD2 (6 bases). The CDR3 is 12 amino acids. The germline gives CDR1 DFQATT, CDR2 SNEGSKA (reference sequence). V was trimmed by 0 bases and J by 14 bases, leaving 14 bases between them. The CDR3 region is CSARDLGGLEFF. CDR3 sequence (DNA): TGCAGTGCTAGAGATCTGGGAGGCCTCGAGTTCTTC.

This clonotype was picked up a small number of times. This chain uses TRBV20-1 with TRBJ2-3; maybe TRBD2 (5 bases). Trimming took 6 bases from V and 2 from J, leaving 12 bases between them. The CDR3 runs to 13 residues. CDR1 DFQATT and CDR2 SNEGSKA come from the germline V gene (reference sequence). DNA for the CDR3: TGCAGTGCGGGAGAACAATACACAGATACGCAGTATTTT. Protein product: CSAGEQYTDTQYF.

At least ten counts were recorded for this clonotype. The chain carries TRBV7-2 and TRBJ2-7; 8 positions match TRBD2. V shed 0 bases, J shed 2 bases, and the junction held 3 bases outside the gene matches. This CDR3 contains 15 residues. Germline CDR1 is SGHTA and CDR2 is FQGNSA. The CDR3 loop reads CASSLAAGETYEQYF. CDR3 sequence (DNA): TGTGCCAGCAGCTTAGCAGCGGGAGAGACCTACGAGCAGTACTTC.

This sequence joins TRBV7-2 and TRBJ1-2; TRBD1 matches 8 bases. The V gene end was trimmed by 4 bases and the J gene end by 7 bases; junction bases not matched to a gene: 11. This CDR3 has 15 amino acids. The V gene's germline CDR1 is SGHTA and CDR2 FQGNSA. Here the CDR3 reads CASSSGDRPWGGYTF. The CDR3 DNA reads TGTGCCAGCAGCTCAGGGGACAGGCCTTGGGGTGGCTACACCTTC. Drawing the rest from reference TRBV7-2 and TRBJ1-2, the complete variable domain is GAGVSQSPSNKVTEKGKDVELRCDPISGHTALYWYRQSLGQGLEFLIYFQGNSAPDKSGLPSDRFSAERTGGSVSTLTIQRTQQEDSAVYLCASSSGDRPWGGYTFGSGTRLTVV.

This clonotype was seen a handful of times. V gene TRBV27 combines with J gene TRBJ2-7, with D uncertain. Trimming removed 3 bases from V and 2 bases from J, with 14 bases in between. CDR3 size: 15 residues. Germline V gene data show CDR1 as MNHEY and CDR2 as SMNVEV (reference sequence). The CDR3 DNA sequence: TGTGCCAGCAGTTTTGGTGACCCGAGCACCTACGAGCAGTACTTC. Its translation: CASSFGDPSTYEQYF.

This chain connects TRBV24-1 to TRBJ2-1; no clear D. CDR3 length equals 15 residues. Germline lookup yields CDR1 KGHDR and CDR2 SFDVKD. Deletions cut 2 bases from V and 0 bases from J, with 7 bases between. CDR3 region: CATSDWQSSYNEQFF. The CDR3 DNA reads TGTGCCACCAGTGATTGGCAGAGCTCCTACAATGAGCAGTTCTTC.

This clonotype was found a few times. CDR3 nucleotide sequence: TGCGCCAGCAGCTTGGAGGGACTAGCGCCCGGGGAGCAGTACTTC. This encodes CASSLEGLAPGEQYF. This chain connects TRBV5-1 to TRBJ2-7; 10 bases line up with TRBD2. The CDR3 runs 15 residues. V lost 0 bases, J lost 7 bases, and 7 bases stayed unmatched. CDR1 SGHRS and CDR2 YFSETQ come from the germline V gene.

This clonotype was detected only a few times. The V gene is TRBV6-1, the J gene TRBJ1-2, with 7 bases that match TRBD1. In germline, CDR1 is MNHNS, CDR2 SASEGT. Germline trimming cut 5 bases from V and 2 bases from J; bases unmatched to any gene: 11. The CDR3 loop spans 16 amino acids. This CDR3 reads CASSHDPTGSNYGYTF. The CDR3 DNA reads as TGTGCCAGCAGTCATGACCCGACAGGGTCCAACTATGGCTACACCTTC.

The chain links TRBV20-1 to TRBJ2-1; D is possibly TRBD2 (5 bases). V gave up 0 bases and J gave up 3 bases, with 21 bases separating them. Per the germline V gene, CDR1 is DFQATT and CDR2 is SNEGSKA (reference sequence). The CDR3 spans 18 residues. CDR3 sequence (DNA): TGCAGTGCTAGAGAAGCGCGCGGGCCAGTCCCGGACTACAATGAGCAGTTCTTC. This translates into CSAREARGPVPDYNEQFF.

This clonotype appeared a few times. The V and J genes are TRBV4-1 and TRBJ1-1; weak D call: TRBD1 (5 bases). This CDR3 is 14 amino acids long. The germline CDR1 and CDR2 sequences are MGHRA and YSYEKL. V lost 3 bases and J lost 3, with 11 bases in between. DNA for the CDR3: TGCGCCAGCAGCCAGCCGGGACGGTACACTGAAGCTTTCTTT. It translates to CASSQPGRYTEAFF.

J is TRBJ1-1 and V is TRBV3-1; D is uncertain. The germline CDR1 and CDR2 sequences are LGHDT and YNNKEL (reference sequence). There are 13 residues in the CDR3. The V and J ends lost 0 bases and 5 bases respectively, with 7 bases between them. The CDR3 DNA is TGTGCCAGCAGCCAAGAAGTTGGGACTGAAGCTTTCTTT. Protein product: CASSQEVGTEAFF.

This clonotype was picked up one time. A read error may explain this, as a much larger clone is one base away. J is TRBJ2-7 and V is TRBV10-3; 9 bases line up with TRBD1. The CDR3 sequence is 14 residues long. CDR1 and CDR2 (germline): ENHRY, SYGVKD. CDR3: CDISEDRGLGEQYF. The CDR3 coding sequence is TGTGACATCAGTGAGGACAGGGGATTGGGAGAGCAGTACTTC.

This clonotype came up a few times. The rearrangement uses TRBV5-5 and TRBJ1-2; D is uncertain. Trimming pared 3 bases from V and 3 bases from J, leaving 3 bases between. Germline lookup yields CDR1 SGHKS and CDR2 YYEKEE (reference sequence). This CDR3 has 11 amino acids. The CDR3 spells CASSYDYGYTF. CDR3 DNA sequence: TGTGCCAGCAGCTACGACTATGGCTACACCTTC.

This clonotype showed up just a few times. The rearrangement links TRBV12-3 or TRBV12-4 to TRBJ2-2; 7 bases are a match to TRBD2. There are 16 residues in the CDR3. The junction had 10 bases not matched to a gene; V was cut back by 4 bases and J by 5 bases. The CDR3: CASSSPASGKTGELFF. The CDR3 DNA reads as TGTGCCAGCAGTTCGCCCGCTAGCGGAAAAACCGGGGAGCTGTTTTTT.